One sample yielded the 24 T cell receptor beta chains listed below, sequenced in a study of control samples from healthy donors and cancer patients. Using immunoSEQ multiplex PCR, the repertoire was profiled, and TCRdb retains in-frame clones only, with some absent. The profile covers 250,000 to 300,000 clones, with over 75% appearing a single time and about 14% taken by the ten largest. The source material was PBMCs. The receptors derive from an older woman with lung cancer.

This chain links TRBV7-9 with TRBJ1-1; the match to TRBD1 covers 9 bases. V gave up 4 bases and J gave up 7 bases; unmatched junction bases: 16. The CDR3 sequence is 17 residues long. CDR1 is SEHNR, CDR2 FQNEAQ, per germline (reference sequence). In nucleotides, the CDR3 is TGTGCCAGCAGCTACTTACCGGGACAGGGATTTGTCGGTGAAGCTTTCTTT. Encoded protein: CASSYLPGQGFVGEAFF. Variable domain in full (rest from reference TRBV7-9 and TRBJ1-1): DTGVSQNPRHKITKRGQNVTFRCDPISEHNRLYWYRQTLGQGPEFLTYFQNEAQLEKSRLLSDRFSAERPKGSFSTLEIQRTEQGDSAMYLCASSYLPGQGFVGEAFFGQGTRLTVV.

V usage is TRBV3-1 (or the pseudogene TRBV3-2) and J usage is TRBJ1-1, with D unresolved. Germline assignment: CDR1 LGHDT and CDR2 YNNKEL (reference sequence). The CDR3 covers 13 residues. With 2 bases removed from V and 5 bases from J, the gap between germline ends came to 9 bases. CDR3 amino acids: CASSQLQYTEAFF. In DNA, the CDR3 is TGTGCCAGCAGCCAACTACAGTATACTGAAGCTTTCTTT.

This clone was counted a single time. The CDR3 is CASSLVLAGVYNEQFF. In nucleotides, the CDR3 is TGCGCCAGCAGCTTGGTCCTAGCGGGAGTCTACAATGAGCAGTTCTTC. The chain recombines TRBV5-1 with TRBJ2-1; 10 bases line up with TRBD2. Germline CDR1 SGHRS, CDR2 YFSETQ. J was trimmed by 3 bases and V by 0 bases; bases with no gene match: 3. The CDR3 runs to 16 residues.

The rearrangement joins TRBV9 to TRBJ2-5; D may be TRBD1 or TRBD2 (6 bases each). Trimming stripped 4 bases from V and 2 bases from J, with 18 bases between. The length of the CDR3 is 16 residues. Germline CDR1 reads SGDLS; CDR2 reads YYNGEE. The CDR3 loop reads CASSPTWGAGQETQYF. The CDR3 DNA is TGTGCCAGCAGCCCAACGTGGGGGGCGGGACAAGAGACCCAGTACTTC.

V and J are TRBV6-4 and TRBJ2-2, with a possible D match to TRBD2 (5 bases). Germline V gives CDR1 MRHNA, CDR2 SNTAGT. CDR3 length: 14 amino acids. V lost 0 bases and J lost 4, with 6 bases in between. Here the CDR3 DNA reads TGTGCCAGCAGTGACTCGGGGAGCACCGGGGAGCTGTTTTTT. Its translation: CASSDSGSTGELFF.

This clone was recorded only once. The V gene is TRBV12-5, the J gene TRBJ1-1; D ambiguous. The germline V and J ends were trimmed by 5 bases and 0 bases, with 13 bases remaining between them. The CDR3 extends over 15 amino acids. The germline V gene has CDR1 LGHNT and CDR2 FRNRAP. For the CDR3, the DNA is TGTGCTAGTGGTCCTCCAGCGGCTATGAACACTGAAGCTTTCTTT. Translation: CASGPPAAMNTEAFF.

The chain links TRBV6-6 to TRBJ2-7; no firm D call. The CDR3 totals 12 residues. V dropped 2 bases and J dropped 2 bases, with 4 bases sitting between them. Germline CDR1 and CDR2: MNHNY and SVGAGI (reference sequence). The CDR3 protein is CASSYVPYEQYF. The CDR3 DNA reads TGTGCCAGCAGTTACGTCCCCTACGAGCAGTACTTC.

The chain is built from TRBV5-1 and TRBJ1-6; no clear D gene. V lost 4 bases and J 7 bases, leaving 18 bases between the germline ends. CDR3 length equals 16 residues. Germline-derived CDR1 and CDR2 are SGHRS and YFSETQ. CDR3 protein: CASSRTPGVKNSPLHF. The CDR3 DNA reads as TGCGCCAGCAGCAGAACCCCCGGGGTTAAAAATTCACCCCTCCACTTT.

This rearrangement joins TRBV6-5 to TRBJ1-1, with unresolved D. The CDR3 is made up of 15 amino acids. CDR1 and CDR2 from the germline V gene are MNHEY and SVGAGI. The V gene lost 8 bases and the J gene lost 4 bases, with 20 bases spanning the gap. CDR3 protein: CASRLARTLATEAFF. The DNA for the CDR3 is TGTGCCAGCCGGCTGGCCCGGACCCTTGCCACTGAAGCTTTCTTT.

The V gene is TRBV6-6, the J gene TRBJ1-2; 7 nucleotides match TRBD1. J was trimmed by 6 bases and V by 6 bases; bases with no gene match: 7. Germline lookup yields CDR1 MNHNY and CDR2 SVGAGI (reference sequence). CDR3 length: 13 amino acids. Here the CDR3 reads CASRFTGDHGYTF. The CDR3 DNA reads TGTGCCAGCAGGTTTACAGGGGACCATGGCTACACCTTC.

This clone showed up just a few times. The rearrangement links TRBV19 to TRBJ1-5; TRBD1 is a possible D gene (6 bases). V lost 4 bases to trimming and J lost 6 bases, with 22 bases between them. Per the germline V gene, CDR1 is LNHDA and CDR2 is SQIVND (reference sequence). This CDR3 has 17 residues. CDR3 region: CASSKTGTFLGGQPQHF. CDR3 DNA: TGTGCCAGTAGTAAAACCGGGACATTCCTCGGCGGTCAGCCCCAGCATTTT.

The chain couples TRBV18 to TRBJ2-7; D may be TRBD2 (6 bases). Germline values: CDR1 KGHSH, CDR2 LQKENI. Trimming removed 4 bases at V and 3 bases at J, with 10 bases between. The CDR3 contains 13 residues. The CDR3 DNA sequence: TGTGCCAGCTCACTCTCGGAGGGCTACGAGCAGTACTTC. Encoded protein: CASSLSEGYEQYF. Full variable domain (remainder filled in from reference TRBV18 and TRBJ2-7): NAGVMQNPRHLVRRRGQEARLRCSPMKGHSHVYWYRQLPEEGLKFMVYLQKENIIDESGMPKERFSAEFPKEGPSILRIQQVVRGDSAAYFCASSLSEGYEQYFGPGTRLTVT.

The rearrangement links TRBV29-1 to TRBJ2-1, with TRBD2 matching over 7 bases. J lost 8 bases, V lost 4 bases, and 2 bases had no gene match. This CDR3 comprises 11 residues. From germline, CDR1 is SQVTM and CDR2 ANQGSEA. This chain's CDR3 is CSVVLADEQFF. The CDR3 nucleotides read TGCAGCGTTGTTCTAGCGGATGAGCAGTTCTTC.

The rearrangement uses TRBV10-3 and TRBJ1-1; 7 bases line up with TRBD1. The CDR3 is 14 amino acids. Losses at the gene ends were 4 bases for V and 0 bases for J; bases not matched to a gene: 2. CDR1 is ENHRY and CDR2 is SYGVKD in the germline V gene. CDR3 sequence (DNA): TGTGCCATCAGTGTGCAGGGGGTGAACACTGAAGCTTTCTTT. Amino acids: CAISVQGVNTEAFF.

The chain joins TRBV5-1 to TRBJ1-6, with D hard to call. Germline-derived CDR1 and CDR2 are SGHRS and YFSETQ. The length of the CDR3 is 14 residues. Trimming took 0 bases from V and 6 from J, leaving 7 bases between them. CDR3 sequence reads: CASSLEIPNSPLHF. In nucleotides, the CDR3 is TGCGCCAGCAGCTTGGAAATCCCTAATTCACCCCTCCACTTT. Together with reference TRBV5-1 and TRBJ1-6, the CDR3 gives the full variable domain: KAGVTQTPRYLIKTRGQQVTLSCSPISGHRSVSWYQQTPGQGLQFLFEYFSETQRNKGNFPGRFSGRQFSNSRSEMNVSTLELGDSALYLCASSLEIPNSPLHFGNGTRLTVT.

This sequence joins TRBV6-5 and TRBJ1-1; D not certain. CDR1 and CDR2 from the germline V gene are MNHEY and SVGAGI. The CDR3 is made up of 15 amino acids. Trimming cost V 0 bases and J 0 bases, with 8 bases left between them. In nucleotides, the CDR3 is TGTGCCAGCAGTTACTCGGGGTTGATGAACACTGAAGCTTTCTTT. Translated, it gives CASSYSGLMNTEAFF.

The chain links TRBV27 to TRBJ2-7; tentative D call: TRBD2 (6 bases). With 3 bases removed from V and 4 bases from J, the gap between germline ends came to 13 bases. Germline V gene sequence: CDR1 MNHEY, CDR2 SMNVEV (reference sequence). The CDR3 runs to 14 residues. The CDR3 sequence is CASSLSFGTYEQYF. As DNA, the CDR3 is TGTGCCAGCAGTTTGAGTTTTGGGACTTACGAGCAGTACTTC.

The rearrangement links TRBV28 to TRBJ2-5; maybe TRBD1 (6 bases). CDR1 and CDR2 (germline): MDHEN, SYDVKM. This CDR3 is built from 15 residues. Trimming shortened V by 7 bases and J by 2 bases, and 17 bases separated the two germline ends. The CDR3 bases are TGTGCCAGCACCCTAGGTCTGGGGGCTCAAGAGACCCAGTACTTC. Protein product: CASTLGLGAQETQYF.

The chain joins TRBV6-5 to TRBJ1-1; 7 positions agree with TRBD1. The CDR3 is made up of 12 amino acids. J lost 11 bases, V lost 6 bases, and 9 bases had no gene match. Germline loops: CDR1 MNHEY, CDR2 SVGAGI. The DNA for the CDR3 is TGTGCCAGCAGAACAGGGGCGCTGGGGGCTTTCTTT. It specifies CASRTGALGAFF.

The CDR3: CASSLAGARTGELFF. For the CDR3, the DNA is TGTGCCAGCAGCTTAGCGGGAGCACGAACCGGGGAGCTGTTTTTT. V usage is TRBV7-9 and J usage is TRBJ2-2, with a tentative D call TRBD2 (5 bases). CDR1 is SEHNR and CDR2 is FQNEAQ in the germline V gene (reference sequence). V shed 0 bases and J shed 5 bases, with 10 bases lying between them. This CDR3 is 15 amino acids long.

V usage is TRBV6-1 and J usage is TRBJ2-3; TRBD2 matches at 7 bases. Germline V gives CDR1 MNHNS, CDR2 SASEGT. CDR3 length: 16 amino acids. The trim removed 3 bases at V and 4 bases at J, leaving 10 bases unmatched. The CDR3 loop is CASSEVGGSGSDTQYF. Here the CDR3 DNA reads TGTGCCAGCAGTGAGGTCGGCGGGAGCGGTTCAGATACGCAGTATTTT.

The chain joins TRBV5-1 to TRBJ2-2; 7 bases fit TRBD1. Germline loops: CDR1 SGHRS, CDR2 YFSETQ. The CDR3 consists of 14 residues. V dropped 4 bases and J dropped 7; count of bases not matched to a gene: 7. In DNA form, the CDR3 reads TGCGCCAGCAGCGGTAGGGGGCAAGGCGGGGAGCTGTTTTTT. Protein sequence: CASSGRGQGGELFF.

The gene calls are TRBV7-2 and TRBJ2-5; D is uncertain. The ends were cut back, 6 bases at V and 2 bases at J, with 4 bases in the middle. This CDR3 contains 11 residues. Germline assignment: CDR1 SGHTA and CDR2 FQGNSA. CDR3 DNA: TGTGCCAGCAGACGGCAAGAGACCCAGTACTTC. Protein sequence: CASRRQETQYF. The variable domain in full, completed from reference TRBV7-2 and TRBJ2-5, reads GAGVSQSPSNKVTEKGKDVELRCDPISGHTALYWYRQSLGQGLEFLIYFQGNSAPDKSGLPSDRFSAERTGGSVSTLTIQRTQQEDSAVYLCASRRQETQYFGPGTRLLVL.

This clone was observed a single time. The sample holds other DNA sequences that translate to the same CDR3. The chain has TRBV19 and TRBJ2-7, with 8 bases lining up with TRBD1. The CDR3 length is 14 residues. J was trimmed by 1 base and V by 1 base; bases with no gene match: 0. CDR1 is LNHDA and CDR2 is SQIVND in the germline V gene (reference sequence). The CDR3 reads CASSIGTGSYEQYF. CDR3 DNA sequence: TGTGCCAGTAGTATAGGGACAGGGTCCTACGAGCAGTACTTC.